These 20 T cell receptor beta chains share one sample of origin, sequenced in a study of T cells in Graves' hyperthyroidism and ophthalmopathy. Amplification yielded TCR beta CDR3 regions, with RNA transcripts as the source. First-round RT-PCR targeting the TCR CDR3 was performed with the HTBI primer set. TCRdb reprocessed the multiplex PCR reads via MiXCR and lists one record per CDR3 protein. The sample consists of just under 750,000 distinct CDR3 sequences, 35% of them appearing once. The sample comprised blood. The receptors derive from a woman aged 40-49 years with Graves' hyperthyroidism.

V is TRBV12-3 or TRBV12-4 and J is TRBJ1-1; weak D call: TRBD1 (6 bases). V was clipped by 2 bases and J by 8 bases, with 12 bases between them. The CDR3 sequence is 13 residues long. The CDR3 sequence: CASSLSRTAEAFF. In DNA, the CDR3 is TGTGCCAGCAGTTTATCTAGGACAGCCGAAGCTTTCTTT.

The CDR3 here is CSLGSGSYYGYTF. CDR3 coding DNA: TGCAGCTTAGGCTCAGGGTCATACTATGGCTACACCTTC. The chain links TRBV29-1 to TRBJ1-2; possible D gene TRBD1, 5 bases. V was trimmed by 8 bases and J by 3 bases, leaving 16 bases between them. Germline V lookup: CDR1 SQVTM, CDR2 ANQGSEA. This CDR3 contains 13 residues.

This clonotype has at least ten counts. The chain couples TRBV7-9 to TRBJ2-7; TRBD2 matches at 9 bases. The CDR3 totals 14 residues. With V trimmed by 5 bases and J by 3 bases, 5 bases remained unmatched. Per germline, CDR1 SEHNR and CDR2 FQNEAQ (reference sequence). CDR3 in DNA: TGTGCCAGCAGCCCAGGACTAGCGATCTACGAGCAGTACTTC. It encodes CASSPGLAIYEQYF.

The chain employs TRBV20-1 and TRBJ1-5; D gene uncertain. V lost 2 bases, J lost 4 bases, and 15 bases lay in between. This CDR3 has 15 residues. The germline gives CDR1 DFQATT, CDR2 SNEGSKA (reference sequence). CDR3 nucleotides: TGCAGTGCTAGATCGACATCCCTGGGGAATCAGCCCCAGCATTTT. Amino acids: CSARSTSLGNQPQHF.

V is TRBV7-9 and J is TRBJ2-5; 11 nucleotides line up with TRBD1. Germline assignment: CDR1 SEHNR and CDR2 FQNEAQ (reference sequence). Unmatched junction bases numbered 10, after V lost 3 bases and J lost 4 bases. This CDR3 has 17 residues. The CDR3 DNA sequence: TGTGCCAGCAGCTTTCCCGCGGGGACAGGGGGATCAGAGACCCAGTACTTC. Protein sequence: CASSFPAGTGGSETQYF.

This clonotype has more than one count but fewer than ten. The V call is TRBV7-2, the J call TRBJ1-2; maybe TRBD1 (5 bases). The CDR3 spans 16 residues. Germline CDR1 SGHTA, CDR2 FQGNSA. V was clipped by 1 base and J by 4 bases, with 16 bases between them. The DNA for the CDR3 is TGTGCCAGCAGCTTAGACGTTAGACAGTCGATCTATGGCTACACCTTC. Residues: CASSLDVRQSIYGYTF. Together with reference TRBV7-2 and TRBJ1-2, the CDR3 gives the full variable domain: GAGVSQSPSNKVTEKGKDVELRCDPISGHTALYWYRQSLGQGLEFLIYFQGNSAPDKSGLPSDRFSAERTGGSVSTLTIQRTQQEDSAVYLCASSLDVRQSIYGYTFGSGTRLTVV.

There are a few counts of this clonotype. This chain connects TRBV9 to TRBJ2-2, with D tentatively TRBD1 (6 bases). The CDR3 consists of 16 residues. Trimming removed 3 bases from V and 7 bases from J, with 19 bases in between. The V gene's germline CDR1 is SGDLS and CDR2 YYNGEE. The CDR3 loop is CASSDKTGLQIGELFF. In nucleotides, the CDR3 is TGTGCCAGCAGCGACAAAACAGGGCTTCAGATCGGGGAGCTGTTTTTT.

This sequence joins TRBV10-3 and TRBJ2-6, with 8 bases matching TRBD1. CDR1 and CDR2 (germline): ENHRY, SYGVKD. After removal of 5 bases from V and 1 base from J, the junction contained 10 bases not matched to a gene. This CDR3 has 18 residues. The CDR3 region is CAISSRTGYDSGANVLTF. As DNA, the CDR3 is TGTGCCATCAGTTCACGGACAGGGTACGATTCTGGGGCCAACGTCCTGACTTTC.

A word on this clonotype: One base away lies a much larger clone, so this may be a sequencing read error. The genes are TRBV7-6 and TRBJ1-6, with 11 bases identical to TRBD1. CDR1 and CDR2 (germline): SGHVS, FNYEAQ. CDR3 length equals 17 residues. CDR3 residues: CVSSNRDRGLGNSPLHF. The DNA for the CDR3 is TGTGTCAGCAGCAACCGGGACAGGGGGTTGGGGAATTCACCCCTCCACTTT.

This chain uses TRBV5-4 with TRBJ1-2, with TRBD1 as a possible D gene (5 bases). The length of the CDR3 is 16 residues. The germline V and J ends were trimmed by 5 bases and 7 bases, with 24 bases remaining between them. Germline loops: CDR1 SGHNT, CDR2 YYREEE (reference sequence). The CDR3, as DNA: TGTGCCAGCAGTACACCAGGGACCGGAACCGTATCTGGCTACACCTTC. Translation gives CASSTPGTGTVSGYTF.

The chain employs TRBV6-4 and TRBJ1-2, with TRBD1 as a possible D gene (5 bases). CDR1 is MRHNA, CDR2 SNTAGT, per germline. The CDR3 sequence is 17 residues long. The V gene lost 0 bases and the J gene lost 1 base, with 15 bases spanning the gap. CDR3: CASSDSNGPGVNYGYTF. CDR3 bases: TGTGCCAGCAGTGACTCGAATGGGCCGGGGGTTAACTATGGCTACACCTTC.

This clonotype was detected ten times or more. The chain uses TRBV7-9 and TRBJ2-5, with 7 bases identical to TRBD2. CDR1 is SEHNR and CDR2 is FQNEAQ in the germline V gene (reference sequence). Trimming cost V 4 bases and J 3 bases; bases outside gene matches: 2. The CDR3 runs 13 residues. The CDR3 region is CASSSSGKETQYF. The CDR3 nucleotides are TGTGCCAGCAGCTCTAGCGGAAAAGAGACCCAGTACTTC.

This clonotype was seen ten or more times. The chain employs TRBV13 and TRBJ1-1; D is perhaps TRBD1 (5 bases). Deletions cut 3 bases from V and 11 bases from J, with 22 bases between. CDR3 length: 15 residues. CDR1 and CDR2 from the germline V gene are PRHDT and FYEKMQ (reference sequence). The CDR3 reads CASSLISGTGSSAFF. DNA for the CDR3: TGTGCCAGCAGCTTGATATCCGGGACGGGGTCGTCGGCTTTCTTT.

The CDR3 DNA sequence: TGCGCCAGCAGTGACAGGGGTCCCGGGGAGCTGTTTTTT. It translates to CASSDRGPGELFF. The chain recombines TRBV10-1 with TRBJ2-2; possibly TRBD1 for D (6 bases). Germline CDR1 is WNHNN and CDR2 is SYGVQD (reference sequence). V was trimmed by 3 bases and J by 6 bases, leaving 8 bases between them. The CDR3 length is 13 residues.

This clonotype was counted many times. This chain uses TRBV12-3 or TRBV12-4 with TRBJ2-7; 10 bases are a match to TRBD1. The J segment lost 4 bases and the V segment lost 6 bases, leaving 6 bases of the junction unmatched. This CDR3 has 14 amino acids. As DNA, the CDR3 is TGTGCCAGCAGCTGGACAGGGGGTTCTTACGAGCAGTACTTC. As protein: CASSWTGGSYEQYF.

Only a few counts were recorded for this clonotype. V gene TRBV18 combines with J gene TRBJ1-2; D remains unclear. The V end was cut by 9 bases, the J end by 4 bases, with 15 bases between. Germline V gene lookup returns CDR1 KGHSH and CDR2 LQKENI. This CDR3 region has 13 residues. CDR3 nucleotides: TGTGCCAGTCGTGGGCCTTCTACCTATGGCTACACCTTC. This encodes CASRGPSTYGYTF.

CDR3 residues: CASSAYPWVIYF. CDR3 DNA: TGTGCCAGCAGCGCGTACCCCTGGGTGATCTACTTC. The chain joins TRBV9 to TRBJ2-5; D gene uncertain. This CDR3 has 12 amino acids. Trimming stripped 3 bases from V and 14 bases from J, with 17 bases between. Germline CDR1 reads SGDLS; CDR2 reads YYNGEE.

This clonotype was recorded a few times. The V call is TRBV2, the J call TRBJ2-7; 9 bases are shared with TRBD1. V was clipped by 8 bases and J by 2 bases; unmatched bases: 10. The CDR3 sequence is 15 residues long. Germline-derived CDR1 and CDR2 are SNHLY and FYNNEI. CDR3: CASSPARTGAYEQYF. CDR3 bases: TGTGCCAGCTCACCAGCAAGGACAGGGGCCTACGAGCAGTACTTC.

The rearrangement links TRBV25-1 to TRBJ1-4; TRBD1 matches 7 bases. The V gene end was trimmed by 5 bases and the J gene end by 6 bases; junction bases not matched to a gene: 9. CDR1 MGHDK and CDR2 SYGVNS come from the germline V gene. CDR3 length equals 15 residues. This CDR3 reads CASSQGTRGDEKLFF. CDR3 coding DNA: TGTGCCAGCAGTCAAGGAACCAGGGGGGATGAAAAACTGTTTTTT.

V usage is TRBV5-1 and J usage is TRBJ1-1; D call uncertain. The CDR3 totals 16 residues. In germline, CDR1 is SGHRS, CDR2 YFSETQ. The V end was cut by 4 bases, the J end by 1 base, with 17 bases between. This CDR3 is CASSQEVGRPNTEAFF. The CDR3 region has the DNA TGCGCCAGCAGCCAAGAAGTAGGTCGGCCGAACACTGAAGCTTTCTTT.